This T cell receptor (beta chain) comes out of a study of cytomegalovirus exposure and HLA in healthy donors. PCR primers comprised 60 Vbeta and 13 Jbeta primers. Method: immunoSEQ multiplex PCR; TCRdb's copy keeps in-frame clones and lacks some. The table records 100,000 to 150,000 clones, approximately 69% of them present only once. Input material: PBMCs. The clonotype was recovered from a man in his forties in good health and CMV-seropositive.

CDR3 nucleotide sequence: TGCGCCAGCAGCCCTGGAGACAGTTACGAGCAGTACTTC. As protein: CASSPGDSYEQYF. The chain joins TRBV5-1 to TRBJ2-7, with a tentative D call TRBD1 (5 bases). V was trimmed by 4 bases and J by 4 bases, leaving 12 bases between them. Germline CDR1 SGHRS, CDR2 YFSETQ. The CDR3 spans 13 residues.